This entry is about one T cell receptor (beta chain). Its antigen is not known. The sample carries other DNA sequences with the same CDR3. This CDR3 has 11 amino acids. The germline gives CDR1 KGHSH, CDR2 LQKENI. The V and J ends lost 6 bases and 5 bases respectively, with 8 bases between them. The entry originates in a study of cytomegalovirus exposure and HLA in healthy donors. Points from the study as a whole: TCR sequences were mostly rare, though some public TCRs occurred in many donors.

Libraries were prepared by immunoSEQ multiplex PCR; TCRdb keeps only in-frame clonotypes and omits some of them. The data show roughly 300,000 clones, with about 90% seen just once and 1.2% held by the top ten. The specimen was PBMCs. The clonotype originates from a woman aged 25 to 39 in good health and CMV-seropositive. The J gene is TRBJ2-7, the V gene TRBV18, with D hard to call. The CDR3 nucleotides read TGTGCCAGCTCCCCTGGGGACGAGCAGTACTTC. It encodes CASSPGDEQYF.